The clone carrying this TCR beta chain has a single count. Its target is not known. Trimming at V came to 3 bases and at J to 5 bases, leaving 12 bases not matched to a gene. CDR1 and CDR2 (germline): SEHNR, FQNEAQ (reference sequence). CDR3 length: 17 residues. These data are taken from a study of post-analysis software for immune sequencing data. Study-wide context: As for disease course, relapsing-remitting, secondary progressive and progressive-relapsing multiple sclerosis were all included.

Prepared TCR beta cDNA libraries contained unique molecular identifiers. Each sample of roughly 0.9 to 10 million input T cells yielded about 500,000 cDNA molecules, so each molecule approximated one T cell. TCRdb processed the PCR reads anew with MiXCR; each CDR3 protein has one entry. The table shows some 890,000 distinct CDR3 sequences, with roughly half occurring only once. Broader study findings: Higher frequency in patients than in controls was seen for roughly five TRBV segments, with TRBV5-6, TRBV5-1 and TRBV20-1 among them. Significantly lower normalized Chao1 diversity was seen in multiple sclerosis patients than in controls. By F measure, strong co-clustering occurred among samples prepared in the same batch.

The sample was blood. The sequence derives from a girl under 18 with multiple sclerosis. This sequence joins TRBV7-9 and TRBJ2-3, with 9 nucleotides matching TRBD2. The DNA for the CDR3 is TGTGCCAGCAGCTTCCTTCTCCCTAGCGGGGCGGAAGATACGCAGTATTTT. Amino acids: CASSFLLPSGAEDTQYF.